This T cell receptor (beta chain) was identified during a study of T cell repertoires in cytomegalovirus infection. TCRdb re-analysed the reads in MiXCR, keeping a single row per CDR3 protein. This repertoire shows 200,000 to 300,000 distinct CDR3 sequences, 9.1% found once; its top ten account for roughly 16%. This clonotype has a count of ten or more. Sequenced sample: PBMCs. The TCR sequence derives from a human donor in good health (CMV status not recorded). Some clones in this sample may be carry-over from other donors' samples.

The CDR3 sequence: CASSYGTNEKLFF. CDR3 DNA sequence: TGTGCCAGCAGTTACGGGACCAATGAAAAACTGTTTTTT. The chain carries TRBV6-8 and TRBJ1-4; D may be TRBD1 (5 bases). The CDR3 extends over 13 amino acids. Per the germline V gene, CDR1 is MNHGY and CDR2 is SAAAGT. Trimming took off 2 bases at V and 5 bases at J, with 6 bases between the two ends.